Listed here are 23 T cell receptor beta chains from one sample, sequenced in a study of Tregs in tolerant kidney transplant recipients. Sequencing used immunoSEQ multiplex PCR; TCRdb keeps in-frame clones, though not all of them. The repertoire table contains about 11,000 clones. Related graft donors supplied nonmyeloablative bone marrow transplants, and mixed chimerism was transient. This sample comprised CD8+ T cells from blood (PBMCs), obtained 24 months after the transplant. These TCRs come from a human patient who received a combined kidney and bone marrow transplant. Some T cells may have come from the graft donor.

About this clone: The read halts 3 residues ahead of the CDR3 end, with the missing end drawn from the germline J gene. The chain uses TRBV6-2 or TRBV6-3 and TRBJ2-5; a possible D gene is TRBD1 (6 bases). CDR1 is MNHEY and CDR2 is SVGEGT in the germline V gene. This CDR3 contains 13 residues. V gave up 7 bases and J gave up 2 bases, with 11 bases separating them. The CDR3 protein is CASKSDRQETQYF. CDR3 DNA, as far as it was read: TGTGCCAGCAAGTCAGACAGGCAAGAGACC.

Remarks on this clone: The read falls 3 residues short of the CDR3 end, and the missing part is taken from the germline J gene. The chain links TRBV28 to TRBJ2-1; D possibly corresponds to TRBD1 (6 bases). The V end was cut by 5 bases, the J end by 9 bases, with 8 bases between. The CDR3 contains 11 residues. The germline V gene encodes CDR1 MDHEN and CDR2 SYDVKM. The CDR3 DNA, read in part, is TGTGCCAGCAGTCCAGGGGTTGAG. This codes for CASSPGVE. The CDR3 as a whole reads CASSPGVEQFF.

Comment on this clone: The read ends 3 residues before the CDR3 terminus; that terminus is restored from the germline J gene. This chain connects TRBV7-3 to TRBJ2-1, with 14 bases aligning to TRBD2. Germline loops: CDR1 SGHTA, CDR2 FQGTGA. The V gene end was trimmed by 1 base and the J gene end by 3 bases; junction bases not matched to a gene: 8. This CDR3 comprises 19 residues. This chain's CDR3 is CASSLISRTSGGLYNEQFF. The sequenced CDR3 bases are TGTGCCAGCAGCTTAATATCTCGGACTAGCGGGGGGCTCTACAATGAG.

For this clone: The read gets to within 3 residues of the CDR3 end, and the germline J gene fills in the rest. This chain connects TRBV2 to TRBJ2-1; D not resolved. V gave up 2 bases and J gave up 6 bases, with 5 bases separating them. In germline, CDR1 is SNHLY, CDR2 FYNNEI. The CDR3 covers 12 residues. CDR3 in amino acids: CASSEPGNEQFF. CDR3 DNA, as far as it was read: TGTGCCAGCAGTGAACCCGGCAATGAG.

Note on this clone: The sequenced fragment ends 3 residues before the CDR3 boundary, so the rest is inferred from the germline J gene. This rearrangement joins TRBV30 to TRBJ2-1; no clear D gene. V dropped 4 bases and J dropped 8 bases, with 18 bases sitting between them. Germline lookup yields CDR1 GTSNPN and CDR2 SVGIG (reference sequence). This CDR3 is built from 14 residues. The chain's CDR3 is CAWTDVGPIHEQFF. The CDR3 DNA, read in part, is TGTGCCTGGACGGATGTAGGGCCCATCCATGAG.

As for this clone: The read finishes 3 residues shy of the CDR3 end, and the germline J gene is used to complete it. V and J are TRBV5-1 and TRBJ1-4, with D possibly TRBD1 on 6 matching bases. The CDR3 sequence is 16 residues long. The germline gives CDR1 SGHRS, CDR2 YFSETQ. The V and J ends lost 2 bases and 5 bases respectively, with 16 bases between them. The CDR3 spells CASSFYPGHPNEKLFF. CDR3 bases read: TGCGCCAGCAGCTTCTATCCGGGACACCCAAATGAAAAA.

As for this clone: The CDR3 extends 3 residues past the end of the read, so its final part is completed from the germline J gene. The V call is TRBV5-1, the J call TRBJ2-3, with a weak D call TRBD1 (6 bases). V was clipped by 3 bases and J by 1 base, with 15 bases between them. CDR1 and CDR2 from the germline V gene are SGHRS and YFSETQ. The CDR3 is 16 amino acids. CDR3 amino acids: CASSSRTVLGTDTQYF. The CDR3 bases that were read are TGCGCCAGCAGCTCAAGGACAGTTTTAGGCACAGATACG.

Remarks on this clone: The read terminates 3 residues before the CDR3 end, so the remaining end is supplied by the germline J gene. J is TRBJ2-3 and V is TRBV28; D may be TRBD1 (5 bases). The V end lost 6 bases, the J end lost 0 bases, and 13 bases lay between the germline ends. CDR1 is MDHEN, CDR2 SYDVKM, per germline. The CDR3 consists of 15 residues. The sequenced CDR3 bases are TGTGCCAGCAGCCTCAGGGTTTTAAGCACAGATACG. Translating gives CASSLRVLSTDT. The full-length CDR3 reads as CASSLRVLSTDTQYF.

In regard to this clone: The read finishes 3 residues shy of the CDR3 end, and the germline J gene is used to complete it. The V gene is TRBV20-1, the J gene TRBJ2-7; 10 nucleotides line up with TRBD2. The CDR3 contains 15 residues. Trimming took 2 bases from V and 4 from J; bases not matched to a gene: 8. In germline, CDR1 is DFQATT, CDR2 SNEGSKA (reference sequence). The part of the CDR3 DNA that was read is TGCAGTGCTAGACCTCGTACTAGCGGGAAGTACGAG. Its translation: CSARPRTSGKYE. The whole CDR3 region reads CSARPRTSGKYEQYF.

As for this clone: The read halts 3 residues ahead of the CDR3 end, with the missing end drawn from the germline J gene. This chain uses TRBV27 with TRBJ2-7; 7 bases fit TRBD1. V was clipped by 2 bases and J by 2 bases; unmatched bases: 3. The CDR3 loop spans 14 amino acids. Per the germline V gene, CDR1 is MNHEY and CDR2 is SMNVEV (reference sequence). The CDR3 DNA, read in part, is TGTGCCAGCAGTTTACAGGGGGATCCCTACGAG. Translation: CASSLQGDPYE. The CDR3 as a whole reads CASSLQGDPYEQYF.

Points on this clone: The read ends 3 residues shy of where the CDR3 ends; the end is completed using the germline J gene. The gene calls are TRBV20-1 and TRBJ2-1, with 8 bases identical to TRBD1. V trimming: 0 bases; J trimming: 2 bases; junction bases outside the gene matches: 3. This CDR3 is built from 15 residues. From germline, CDR1 is DFQATT and CDR2 SNEGSKA (reference sequence). CDR3 region: CSARDRTGPYNEQFF. CDR3 bases read: TGCAGTGCTAGAGATCGGACAGGGCCCTACAATGAG.

Regarding this clone: The observed sequence ends 3 residues before the CDR3 terminus, with the missing tail filled in from the germline J gene. The gene calls are TRBV29-1 and TRBJ2-2; TRBD1 agrees at 7 bases. Trimming cost V 0 bases and J 5 bases; bases outside gene matches: 9. In germline, CDR1 is SQVTM, CDR2 ANQGSEA. The CDR3 is made up of 16 amino acids. The CDR3 protein is CSVEEAGSRGTGELFF. The CDR3 bases that were read are TGCAGCGTTGAAGAGGCGGGCAGCAGGGGGACCGGGGAG.

Points on this clone: The CDR3 end lies 3 residues beyond the end of the read and is filled in from the germline J gene. The chain employs TRBV4-1 and TRBJ2-7; 7 bases are a match to TRBD1. Germline V gene data show CDR1 as MGHRA and CDR2 as YSYEKL. Trimming cost V 1 base and J 6 bases; bases outside gene matches: 6. This CDR3 region has 14 residues. The sequenced part of the CDR3 DNA is TGCGCCAGCAGCCAAGCTCCGGGACAGTCCGAG. As protein: CASSQAPGQSE. The entire CDR3 protein reads CASSQAPGQSEQYF.

Concerning this clone itself: Read coverage stops 3 residues before the CDR3 terminus; the germline J gene supplies the remainder. This chain connects TRBV20-1 to TRBJ2-7, with 10 bases identical to TRBD1. Germline-derived CDR1 and CDR2 are DFQATT and SNEGSKA (reference sequence). CDR3 length equals 14 residues. The V and J ends lost 5 bases and 6 bases, in that order; junction bases with no gene match: 10. The CDR3 spells CSAEPGQGPPEQYF. The part of the CDR3 DNA that was read is TGCAGTGCTGAACCGGGACAGGGGCCGCCCGAG.

Notes on this clone: The read terminates 3 residues before the CDR3 end, so the remaining end is supplied by the germline J gene. The rearrangement uses TRBV7-8 and TRBJ2-7; either TRBD1 or TRBD2 may supply D (5 bases each). V lost 3 bases and J 2 bases, leaving 14 bases between the germline ends. Germline-derived CDR1 and CDR2 are SGHVS and FQNEAQ. The CDR3 has 15 residues. The DNA read from the CDR3 is TGTGCCAGCAGCTTGTCCAGGGAGAACCCCTACGAG. Protein product: CASSLSRENPYE. The whole CDR3 reads CASSLSRENPYEQYF.

A remark on this clone: The read finishes 3 residues shy of the CDR3 end, and the germline J gene is used to complete it. This chain connects TRBV11-2 to TRBJ2-7; 10 nucleotides line up with TRBD2. CDR1 and CDR2 (germline): SGHAT, FQNNGV. The CDR3 is made up of 15 amino acids. With V trimmed by 4 bases and J by 2 bases, 5 bases remained unmatched. The CDR3 loop reads CASSWGLALTYEQYF. CDR3 DNA, as far as it was read: TGTGCCAGCAGCTGGGGACTAGCGTTAACCTACGAG.

Of note for this clone: The DNA ends 3 residues before the CDR3 does, and the rest of the CDR3 is filled in from the germline J gene. The chain is built from TRBV7-6 and TRBJ2-7, with 10 bases fitting TRBD2. The V gene's germline CDR1 is SGHVS and CDR2 FNYEAQ. This CDR3 comprises 14 residues. V dropped 2 bases and J dropped 3; count of bases not matched to a gene: 1. The sequenced CDR3 bases are TGTGCCAGCAGCTTAATAGCGGGAGGCTACGAG. This codes for CASSLIAGGYE. The full CDR3 reads CASSLIAGGYEQYF. The full variable domain, rest sourced from reference TRBV7-6 and TRBJ2-7, is GAGVSQSPRYKVTKRGQDVALRCDPISGHVSLYWYRQALGQGPEFLTYFNYEAQQDKSGLPNDRFSAERPEGSISTLTIQRTEQRDSAMYRCASSLIAGGYEQYFGPGTRLTVT.

The CDR3 DNA, read in part, is TGTGCCAGTAGTTTGCAGGGGGCTAATGAG. Its translation: CASSLQGANE. The full CDR3 reads CASSLQGANEQFF. The chain is built from TRBV19 and TRBJ2-1; 8 bases agree with TRBD1. Read coverage stops 3 residues before the CDR3 terminus; the germline J gene supplies the remainder. The ends lost 5 bases at V and 7 bases at J; junction bases unmatched: 4. There are 13 residues in the CDR3. Per germline, CDR1 LNHDA and CDR2 SQIVND (reference sequence).

A note on this clone: The CDR3 end lies 3 residues beyond the end of the read and is filled in from the germline J gene. The V gene is TRBV19, the J gene TRBJ2-3; the match to TRBD2 covers 10 bases. CDR3 length: 17 amino acids. J was trimmed by 2 bases and V by 0 bases; bases with no gene match: 5. CDR1 is LNHDA and CDR2 is SQIVND in the germline V gene (reference sequence). The covered CDR3 bases are TGTGCCAGTAGTATAGATTGGCTAGCGGGAGTCACAGATACG. Its translation is CASSIDWLAGVTDT. Given in full, the CDR3 is CASSIDWLAGVTDTQYF.

Turning to this clone: The read terminates 3 residues ahead of where the CDR3 ends, so the germline J gene completes it. V is TRBV7-9 and J is TRBJ2-3; D call uncertain. Germline-derived CDR1 and CDR2 are SEHNR and FQNEAQ (reference sequence). The CDR3 length is 10 residues. The DNA read from the CDR3 is TGTGCCAGCAGCTCGGGTCCG. Translating it yields CASSSGP. The whole CDR3 protein is CASSSGPQYF.

On this clone itself: Read coverage stops 3 residues before the CDR3 terminus; the germline J gene supplies the remainder. The chain employs TRBV7-9 and TRBJ2-7; TRBD1 matches at 10 bases. This CDR3 has 14 amino acids. V trimming: 5 bases; J trimming: 3 bases; junction bases outside the gene matches: 4. CDR1 and CDR2 from the germline V gene are SEHNR and FQNEAQ (reference sequence). CDR3 DNA, as far as it was read: TGTGCCAGCAGCCACCGGGACAGGGGCTACGAG. Translating gives CASSHRDRGYE. The whole CDR3 sequence is CASSHRDRGYEQYF.

This clone counts as medium-sized (0.01 to 0.1%) by frequency. Sequencing ends 3 residues short of the CDR3 end; the germline J gene provides the rest. Other nucleotide sequences in the sample specify the same CDR3. The chain joins TRBV5-4 to TRBJ1-1; a weak D match, TRBD1 (5 bases). CDR1 is SGHNT, CDR2 YYREEE, per germline (reference sequence). Trimming shortened V by 4 bases and J by 4 bases, and 14 bases separated the two germline ends. This CDR3 region has 14 residues. CDR3: CASSPRTGGTEAFF. Partial CDR3 DNA: TGTGCCAGCAGCCCCCGGACGGGGGGCACTGAA.

Remarks on this clone: The read terminates 3 residues ahead of where the CDR3 ends, so the germline J gene completes it. The genes are TRBV11-2 and TRBJ1-1; the match to TRBD1 covers 7 bases. CDR1 is SGHAT, CDR2 FQNNGV, per germline. With 7 bases clipped from V and 6 bases from J, the junction kept 8 bases outside the gene matches. The CDR3 loop spans 13 amino acids. The CDR3 here is CASTQTGNSEAFF. Incomplete CDR3 DNA: TGTGCCAGCACTCAGACAGGGAATTCTGAA.